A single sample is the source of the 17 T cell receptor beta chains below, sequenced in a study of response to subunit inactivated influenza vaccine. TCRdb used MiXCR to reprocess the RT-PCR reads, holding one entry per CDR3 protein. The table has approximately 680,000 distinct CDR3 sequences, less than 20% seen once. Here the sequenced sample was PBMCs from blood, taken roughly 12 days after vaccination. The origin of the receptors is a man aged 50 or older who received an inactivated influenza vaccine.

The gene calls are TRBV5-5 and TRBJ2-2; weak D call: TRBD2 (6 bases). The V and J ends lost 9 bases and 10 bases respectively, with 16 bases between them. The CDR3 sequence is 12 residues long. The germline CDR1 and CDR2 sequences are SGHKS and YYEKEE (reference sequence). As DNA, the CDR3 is TGTGCCATGGGCGTCGGGACTCCGGAGCTGTTTTTT. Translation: CAMGVGTPELFF.

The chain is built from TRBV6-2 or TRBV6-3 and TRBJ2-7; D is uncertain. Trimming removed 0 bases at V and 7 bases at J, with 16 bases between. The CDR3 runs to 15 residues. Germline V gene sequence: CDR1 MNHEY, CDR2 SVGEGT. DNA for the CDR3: TGTGCCAGCAGTTACTCTGCTTGGGTACACGGGGAGCAGTACTTC. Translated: CASSYSAWVHGEQYF.

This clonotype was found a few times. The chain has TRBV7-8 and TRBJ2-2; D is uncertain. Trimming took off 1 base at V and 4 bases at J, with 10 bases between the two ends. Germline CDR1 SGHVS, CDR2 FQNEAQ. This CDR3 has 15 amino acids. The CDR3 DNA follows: TGTGCCAGCAGCTTAGGGCCGCGACCCACCGGGGAGCTGTTTTTT. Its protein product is CASSLGPRPTGELFF.

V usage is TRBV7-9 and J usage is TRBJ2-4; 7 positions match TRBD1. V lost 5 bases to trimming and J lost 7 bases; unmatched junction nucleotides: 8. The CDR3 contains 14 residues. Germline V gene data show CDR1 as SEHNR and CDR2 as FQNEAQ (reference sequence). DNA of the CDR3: TGTGCCAGCAGCCTCGACAGGGACGGGAACATTCAGTACTTC. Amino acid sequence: CASSLDRDGNIQYF.

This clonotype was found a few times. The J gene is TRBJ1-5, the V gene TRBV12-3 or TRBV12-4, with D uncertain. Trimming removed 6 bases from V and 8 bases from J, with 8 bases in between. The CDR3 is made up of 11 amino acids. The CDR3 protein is CASSGPEPQHF. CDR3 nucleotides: TGTGCCAGCAGCGGCCCGGAGCCCCAGCATTTT.

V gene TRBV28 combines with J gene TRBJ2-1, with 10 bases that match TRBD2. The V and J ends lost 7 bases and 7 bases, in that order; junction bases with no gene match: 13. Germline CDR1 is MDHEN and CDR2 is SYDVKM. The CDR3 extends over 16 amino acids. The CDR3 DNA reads TGTGCCAGCAATCTAGCGGGAGATTACTTGAGGAATGAGCAGTTCTTC. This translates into CASNLAGDYLRNEQFF.

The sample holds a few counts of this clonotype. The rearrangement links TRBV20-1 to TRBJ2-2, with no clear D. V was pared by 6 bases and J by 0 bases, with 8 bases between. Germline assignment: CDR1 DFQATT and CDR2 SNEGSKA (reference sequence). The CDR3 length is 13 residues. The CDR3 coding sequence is TGCAGTGCAAACGGAGCGAACACCGGGGAGCTGTTTTTT. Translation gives CSANGANTGELFF.

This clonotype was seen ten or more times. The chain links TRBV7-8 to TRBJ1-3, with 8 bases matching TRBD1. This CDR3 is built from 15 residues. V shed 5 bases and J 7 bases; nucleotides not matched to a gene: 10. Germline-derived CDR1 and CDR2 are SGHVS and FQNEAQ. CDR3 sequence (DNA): TGTGCCAGCAGCACTCGGGACAGGCGTTCGAACACCATATATTTT. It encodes CASSTRDRRSNTIYF.

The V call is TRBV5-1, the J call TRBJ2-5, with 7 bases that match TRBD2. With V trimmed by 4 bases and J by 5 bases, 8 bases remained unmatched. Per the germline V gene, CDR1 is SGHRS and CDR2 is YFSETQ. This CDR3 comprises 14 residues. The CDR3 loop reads CASSDGGGSETQYF. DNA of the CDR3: TGCGCCAGCAGCGACGGCGGGGGATCCGAGACCCAGTACTTC.

The CDR3: CASSPQAGVGETQYF. In nucleotides, the CDR3 is TGTGCCAGCAGCCCCCAAGCGGGAGTAGGAGAGACCCAGTACTTC. The chain couples TRBV7-2 to TRBJ2-5; 8 bases fit TRBD2. The germline gives CDR1 SGHTA, CDR2 FQGNSA. This CDR3 has 15 residues. After removal of 5 bases from V and 4 bases from J, the junction contained 9 bases not matched to a gene.

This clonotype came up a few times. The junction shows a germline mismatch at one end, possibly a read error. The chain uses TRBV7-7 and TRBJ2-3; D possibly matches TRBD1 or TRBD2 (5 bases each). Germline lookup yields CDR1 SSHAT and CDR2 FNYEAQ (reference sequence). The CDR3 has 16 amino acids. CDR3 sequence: CASSFRDRIPTDTQYF. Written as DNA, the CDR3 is TGTGCTAGCAGCTTTCGGGACCGAATACCCACAGATACGCAGTATTTT.

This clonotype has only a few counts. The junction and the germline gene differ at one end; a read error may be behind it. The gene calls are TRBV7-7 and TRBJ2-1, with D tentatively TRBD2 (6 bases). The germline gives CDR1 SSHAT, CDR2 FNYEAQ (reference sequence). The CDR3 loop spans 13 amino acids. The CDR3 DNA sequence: TGTGCTAGCAGCCCGGCGGGGAACAATGAGCAGTTCTTC. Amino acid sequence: CASSPAGNNEQFF. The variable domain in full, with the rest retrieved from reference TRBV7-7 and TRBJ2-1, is GAGVSQSPRYKVTKRGQDVTLRCDPISSHATLYWYQQALGQGPEFLTYFNYEAQPDKSGLPSDRFSAERPEGSISTLTIQRTEQRDSAMYRCASSPAGNNEQFFGPGTRLTVL.

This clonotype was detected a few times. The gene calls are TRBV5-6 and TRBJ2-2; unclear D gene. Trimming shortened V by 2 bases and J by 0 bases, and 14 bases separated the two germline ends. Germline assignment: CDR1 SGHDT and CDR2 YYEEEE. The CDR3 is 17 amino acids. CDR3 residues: CASSFGPGASNTGELFF. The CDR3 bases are TGTGCCAGCAGCTTTGGTCCCGGAGCTTCGAACACCGGGGAGCTGTTTTTT.

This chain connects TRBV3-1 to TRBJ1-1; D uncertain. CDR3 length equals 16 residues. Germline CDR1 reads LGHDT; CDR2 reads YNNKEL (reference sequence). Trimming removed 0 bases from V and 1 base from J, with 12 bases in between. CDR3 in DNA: TGTGCCAGCAGCCAAGACGGTTGGCCCCCGAACACTGAAGCTTTCTTT. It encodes CASSQDGWPPNTEAFF.

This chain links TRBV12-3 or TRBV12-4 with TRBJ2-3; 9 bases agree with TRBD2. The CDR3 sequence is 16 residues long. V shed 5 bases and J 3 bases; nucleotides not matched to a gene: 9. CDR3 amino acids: CASSPGGSGRTDTQYF. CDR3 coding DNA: TGTGCCAGCAGTCCGGGGGGCAGCGGGAGGACAGATACGCAGTATTTT.

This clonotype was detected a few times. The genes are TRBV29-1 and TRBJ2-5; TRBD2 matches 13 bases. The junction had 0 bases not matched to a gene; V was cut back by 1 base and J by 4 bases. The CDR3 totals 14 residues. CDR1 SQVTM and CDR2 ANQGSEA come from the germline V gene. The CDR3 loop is CSVEGTSGRETQYF. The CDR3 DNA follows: TGCAGCGTTGAAGGGACTAGCGGGAGAGAGACCCAGTACTTC.

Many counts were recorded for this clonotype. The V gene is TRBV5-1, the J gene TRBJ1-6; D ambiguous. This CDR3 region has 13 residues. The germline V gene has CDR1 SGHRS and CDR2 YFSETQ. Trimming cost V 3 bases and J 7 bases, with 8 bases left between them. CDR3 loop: CASSSSENSPLHF. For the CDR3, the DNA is TGCGCCAGCAGCTCTTCGGAAAATTCACCCCTCCACTTT.